These 19 T cell receptor beta chains share one sample of origin, sequenced in a study of molecular identifiers for immune sequencing clone quantification. Each CDR3 protein gets one entry after TCRdb re-called the PCR reads with MiXCR. The profile shows about 500,000 distinct CDR3 sequences, under 30% of them singletons. Input material: naive CD8+ T cells from blood, with Jurkat cell RNA spiked in. The subset: FACS-sorted CD8+CD4-CCR7+CD45RA+ naive T cells. Every receptor here comes from a human donor in good health. Some libraries in this study had Jurkat cell RNA spiked in.

This clonotype was seen more than once but under ten times. The chain joins TRBV5-8 to TRBJ1-1, with 8 bases identical to TRBD1. CDR3 length: 17 residues. Germline CDR1 and CDR2: SGHTS and YDEGEE. Trimming took 4 bases from V and 0 from J; bases not matched to a gene: 11. CDR3 sequence reads: CASSPWTGFVVNTEAFF. The CDR3 region has the DNA TGTGCCAGCAGCCCCTGGACAGGGTTCGTAGTGAACACTGAAGCTTTCTTT. Full variable domain (rest looked up from reference TRBV5-8 and TRBJ1-1): EAGVTQSPTHLIKTRGQQATLRCSPISGHTSVYWYQQALGLGLQFLLWYDEGEERNRGNFPPRFSGRQFPNYSSELNVNALELEDSALYLCASSPWTGFVVNTEAFFGQGTRLTVV.

With respect to this clonotype: The junction differs from germline at one of its ends, possibly a read error. This chain connects TRBV7-4 to TRBJ2-2, with 8 bases that match TRBD2. Germline CDR1 reads SGHVT; CDR2 reads SQSDAQ. CDR3 length: 17 residues. The CDR3 sequence is CASSLSPRTSSTGELLF. In nucleotides, the CDR3 is TGTGCCAGCAGCTTATCGCCCCGGACTAGCAGCACCGGGGAGCTGCTTTTT.

The chain joins TRBV4-1 to TRBJ2-3, with 10 positions matching TRBD2. Losses at the gene ends were 5 bases for V and 2 bases for J; bases not matched to a gene: 22. Germline loops: CDR1 MGHRA, CDR2 YSYEKL. This CDR3 region has 21 residues. DNA of the CDR3: TGCGCCAGCAGCGGCACCACGGACGGGACTAGCGTCGGGCTACACACAGATACGCAGTATTTT. This gives the protein CASSGTTDGTSVGLHTDTQYF.

Note on this clonotype: A read error may explain this, as a much larger clone is one base away. This rearrangement joins TRBV4-1 to TRBJ2-1; D is perhaps TRBD1 (6 bases). CDR3 size: 14 residues. Germline V gene sequence: CDR1 MGHRA, CDR2 YSYEKL. In DNA form, the CDR3 reads TGCGCCGGCAGCCAACGTGAACAGGGCACTGAGCAGTTCTTC. This sequence encodes CAGSQREQGTEQFF.

This clonotype was detected many times. This chain links TRBV25-1 with TRBJ2-7; no clear D gene. Looked up from germline, CDR1 is MGHDK and CDR2 is SYGVNS. CDR3 size: 11 residues. Trimming removed 1 base at V and 7 bases at J, with 5 bases between. The CDR3 here is CASSEWPEQYF. Here the CDR3 DNA reads TGTGCCAGCAGTGAATGGCCTGAGCAGTACTTC.

Turning to this clonotype: At one end the junction does not follow the germline gene, possibly because of a read error. DNA of the CDR3: TGTGCTGGTGGTTTGGCAGTTCGGACAGATACGCAGTGTTTT. Its translation is CAGGLAVRTDTQCF. V is TRBV12-5 and J is TRBJ2-3; possibly TRBD1 for D (6 bases). The CDR3 is 14 amino acids. Germline lookup yields CDR1 LGHNT and CDR2 FRNRAP.

Points on this clonotype: The junction does not match germline at one end; this may be a read error. The V and J genes are TRBV9 and TRBJ1-5; 7 nucleotides line up with TRBD1. This CDR3 is 14 amino acids long. From germline, CDR1 is SGDLS and CDR2 YYNGEE. The CDR3 sequence: CASSVEGGTQPQHF. The CDR3 region has the DNA TGTGCCAGCAGCGTAGAAGGGGGCACTCAGCCGCAGCATTTT.

This clonotype has at least ten counts. The chain links TRBV7-2 to TRBJ1-1, with 7 nucleotides matching TRBD1. V shed 2 bases, J shed 4 bases, and the junction held 7 bases outside the gene matches. The germline V gene encodes CDR1 SGHTA and CDR2 FQGNSA. This CDR3 is 15 amino acids long. The DNA of the CDR3 is TGTGCCAGCAGCTTAACCTCAGGGGGGATCACTGAAGCTTTCTTT. Its translation is CASSLTSGGITEAFF.

The chain combines TRBV19 with TRBJ2-7, with TRBD1 as a possible D gene (6 bases). Per the germline V gene, CDR1 is LNHDA and CDR2 is SQIVND (reference sequence). The CDR3 has 17 amino acids. V gave up 2 bases and J gave up 1 base, with 18 bases separating them. The CDR3 reads CASSIYWASGQSYEQYF. CDR3 nucleotides: TGTGCCAGTAGTATATATTGGGCGAGCGGACAGTCCTACGAGCAGTACTTC.

The chain uses TRBV21-1 and TRBJ2-6; the table gives TRBD1 as D, unverified against the DNA. TRBV21-1 is termed a pseudogene. The length of the CDR3 is 17 residues. The CDR3 DNA is TGTGCCAGCAGCAAAGTTCTCAGGGGGCTTGGGGCCAACGTCCTGACTTTC. Translated, it gives CASSKVLRGLGANVLTF.

As for this clonotype: Because it lacks the conserved phenylalanine or tryptophan at the end, this CDR3 is likely a read error. V is TRBV20-1 and J is TRBJ2-3; D not certain. CDR1 is DFQATT, CDR2 SNEGSKA, per germline (reference sequence). V lost 5 bases to trimming and J lost 2 bases, with 20 bases between them. The CDR3 runs 16 residues. This CDR3 reads CSAHDVDLPYTDTQYS. The CDR3 DNA reads TGCAGTGCTCACGACGTTGACTTACCTTACACAGATACGCAGTATTCT.

The CDR3 protein is CASSMDRAAGANVLTF. The CDR3 nucleotides are TGTGCCAGCAGTATGGACAGGGCAGCGGGGGCCAACGTCCTGACTTTC. The V call is TRBV6-5, the J call TRBJ2-6; 8 bases are a match to TRBD1. The CDR3 loop spans 16 amino acids. Germline loops: CDR1 MNHEY, CDR2 SVGAGI. With V trimmed by 5 bases and J by 4 bases, 7 bases remained unmatched.

This clonotype was counted many times. This chain links TRBV7-9 with TRBJ1-1; unclear D gene. This CDR3 is 13 amino acids long. From germline, CDR1 is SEHNR and CDR2 FQNEAQ (reference sequence). V lost 4 bases to trimming and J lost 2 bases, with 8 bases between them. CDR3 sequence reads: CASSYNRNTEAFF. DNA for the CDR3: TGTGCCAGCAGCTATAACCGAAACACTGAAGCTTTCTTT.

There are many counts of this clonotype. The V and J genes are TRBV19 and TRBJ1-5, with TRBD1 matching 7 bases. CDR3 size: 14 residues. V dropped 4 bases and J dropped 3; count of bases not matched to a gene: 3. The germline CDR1 and CDR2 sequences are LNHDA and SQIVND (reference sequence). DNA for the CDR3: TGTGCCAGTAGTACGGGGACAGACAATCAGCCCCAGCATTTT. This gives the protein CASSTGTDNQPQHF. The full variable domain, completed using reference TRBV19 and TRBJ1-5, is DGGITQSPKYLFRKEGQNVTLSCEQNLNHDAMYWYRQDPGQGLRLIYYSQIVNDFQKGDIAEGYSVSREKKESFPLTVTSAQKNPTAFYLCASSTGTDNQPQHFGDGTRLSIL.

Concerning this clonotype itself: This may be a read error, as it is one base from a much larger clone. As the CDR3 is not closed by the conserved phenylalanine or tryptophan, this likely results from a read error. This chain joins TRBV13 and TRBJ2-3; D ambiguous. The CDR3 has 14 amino acids. CDR1 and CDR2 from the germline V gene are PRHDT and FYEKMQ (reference sequence). Between the trimmed V and J ends, which lost 5 bases and 3 bases, there was a span of 12 bases. CDR3: CASSVIWATDTQYS. The CDR3, as DNA: TGTGCCAGCAGCGTGATTTGGGCAACAGATACGCAGTATTCT.

Comment on this clonotype: Being one base from a much bigger clone, this may be a read error. The chain uses TRBV7-2 and TRBJ2-7, with a possible D match to TRBD1 (6 bases). The CDR3 extends over 14 amino acids. Germline CDR1 is SGHTA and CDR2 is FQGNSA. The CDR3 DNA reads TGTGCCCGCAGCCAAGGTGCAGGGGACTACGAGCAGTACTTC. It translates to CARSQGAGDYEQYF. The full variable domain, rest sourced from reference TRBV7-2 and TRBJ2-7, is GAGVSQSPSNKVTEKGKDVELRCDPISGHTALYWYRQSLGQGLEFLIYFQGNSAPDKSGLPSDRFSAERTGGSVSTLTIQRTQQEDSAVYLCARSQGAGDYEQYFGPGTRLTVT.

This clonotype was detected only once. V and J are TRBV28 and TRBJ2-1; perhaps D is TRBD1 or TRBD2 (5 bases each). This CDR3 has 18 residues. Germline CDR1 and CDR2: MDHEN and SYDVKM. The ends were cut back, 3 bases at V and 5 bases at J, with 23 bases in the middle. The CDR3 nucleotides are TGTGCCAGCAGTTTCTCCGAAGGAGGACACCCGCCCGACAATGAGCAGTTCTTC. It translates to CASSFSEGGHPPDNEQFF.

This clonotype appeared a few times. The genes are TRBV28 and TRBJ2-1; 12 bases match TRBD2. V was pared by 4 bases and J by 8 bases, with 9 bases of the junction left unmatched. The CDR3 is made up of 16 amino acids. CDR1 and CDR2 (germline): MDHEN, SYDVKM. The DNA for the CDR3 is TGTGCCAGCAGTTCCTGGACTAGCGGGATGGGGGATGAGCAGTTCTTC. Its translation: CASSSWTSGMGDEQFF.

CDR3 loop: CSASESQGTGTEAFF. In DNA, the CDR3 is TGCAGTGCTAGCGAAAGCCAGGGGACCGGCACTGAAGCTTTCTTT. The V gene is TRBV20-1, the J gene TRBJ1-1; D may be TRBD1 (6 bases). V shed 3 bases and J shed 4 bases, with 18 bases lying between them. The CDR3 length is 15 residues. Germline CDR1 and CDR2: DFQATT and SNEGSKA (reference sequence).